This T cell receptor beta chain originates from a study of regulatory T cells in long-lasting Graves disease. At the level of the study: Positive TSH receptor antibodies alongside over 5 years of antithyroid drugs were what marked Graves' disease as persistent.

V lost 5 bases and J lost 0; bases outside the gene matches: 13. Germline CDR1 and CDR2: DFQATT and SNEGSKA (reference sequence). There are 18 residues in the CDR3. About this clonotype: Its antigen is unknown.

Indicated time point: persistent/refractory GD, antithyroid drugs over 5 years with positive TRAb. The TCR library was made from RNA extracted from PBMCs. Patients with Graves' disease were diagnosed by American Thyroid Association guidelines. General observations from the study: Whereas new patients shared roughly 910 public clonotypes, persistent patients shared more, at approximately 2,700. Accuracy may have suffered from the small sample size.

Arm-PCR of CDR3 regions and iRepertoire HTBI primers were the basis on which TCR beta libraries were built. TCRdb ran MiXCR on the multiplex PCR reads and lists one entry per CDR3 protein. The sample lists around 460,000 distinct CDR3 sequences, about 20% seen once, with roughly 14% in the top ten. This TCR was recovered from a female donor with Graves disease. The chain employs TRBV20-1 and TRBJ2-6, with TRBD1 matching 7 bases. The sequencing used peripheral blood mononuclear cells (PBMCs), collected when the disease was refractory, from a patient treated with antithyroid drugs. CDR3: CSAPPPGQTPSGANVLTF. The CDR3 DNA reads TGCAGTGCTCCGCCTCCGGGACAGACCCCCTCTGGGGCCAACGTCCTGACTTTC.